This T cell receptor beta chain emerged from a study of blood T cell repertoires in COVID-19. Study summary: Acute and convalescent COVID-19 specimens originated in the United States, Italy and Spain. Sample material is recorded as cDNA or gDNA derived from T cells, B-cell-depleted T cells, or PBMCs.

From germline, CDR1 is SGHTA and CDR2 FQGNSA. The V and J ends lost 5 bases and 0 bases respectively, with 17 bases between them. This CDR3 is built from 17 residues. Methods used by the authors: By means of reference gene primer amplification, nucleated cell counts were estimated. Measured with immunoSEQ multiplex PCR; TCRdb has only the in-frame clones, and not every one. The V and J calls and clone size are taken from that table; D and trimming were inferred from the DNA. In the table there are about 28,000 clones, approximately 83% of which are singletons. Sequences were obtained from peripheral blood. The TCR was taken from a human donor in a cohort sampled during active COVID-19. This chain links TRBV7-2 with TRBJ1-3; no clear D. Written as DNA, the CDR3 is TGTGCCAGCAGCCTATCGAATGGTCCCTCCTCTGGAAACACCATATATTTT. Translating gives CASSLSNGPSSGNTIYF. The variable domain in full, with the rest retrieved from reference TRBV7-2 and TRBJ1-3, is GAGVSQSPSNKVTEKGKDVELRCDPISGHTALYWYRQSLGQGLEFLIYFQGNSAPDKSGLPSDRFSAERTGGSVSTLTIQRTQQEDSAVYLCASSLSNGPSSGNTIYFGEGSWLTVV.